This passage covers 24 T cell receptor beta chains from one sample sequenced in a study of T cell changes during pregnancy in multiple sclerosis. Sequenced by immunoSEQ multiplex PCR; TCRdb stores in-frame clones only, minus some. This sample yields tens of thousands of clones, of which about nine tenths are seen a single time; roughly 2.1% belongs to the top ten. Sequencing was performed on peripheral blood, taken in the first trimester of pregnancy. These receptor sequences come from a female donor in good health, enrolled as a control in a pregnancy study.

CDR3 residues: CAWRVLAGATDTQYF. Here the CDR3 DNA reads TGTGCCTGGAGGGTACTAGCGGGGGCCACAGATACGCAGTATTTT. The rearrangement links TRBV30 to TRBJ2-3; 11 bases are a match to TRBD2. J was trimmed by 2 bases and V by 3 bases; bases with no gene match: 4. Germline loops: CDR1 GTSNPN, CDR2 SVGIG (reference sequence). The CDR3 runs to 15 residues.

The chain joins TRBV7-9 to TRBJ2-3; no definite D call. V was trimmed by 5 bases and J by 0 bases, leaving 12 bases between them. The germline CDR1 and CDR2 sequences are SEHNR and FQNEAQ (reference sequence). This CDR3 region has 15 residues. Written as DNA, the CDR3 is TGTGCCAGCAGCCCCCCGGGTATTAGCACAGATACGCAGTATTTT. Translated: CASSPPGISTDTQYF.

J is TRBJ1-2 and V is TRBV9; 9 bases fit TRBD1. Germline-derived CDR1 and CDR2 are SGDLS and YYNGEE. V dropped 3 bases and J dropped 9; count of bases not matched to a gene: 12. The CDR3 sequence is 15 residues long. This chain's CDR3 is CASSAPQGAIRSYTF. CDR3 nucleotides: TGTGCCAGCAGCGCTCCACAGGGGGCCATTCGGAGCTACACCTTC.

This clone came up once. The chain has TRBV29-1 and TRBJ2-7; a possible D gene is TRBD1 (6 bases). V dropped 3 bases and J dropped 1 base, with 10 bases sitting between them. The CDR3 has 13 residues. The germline V gene encodes CDR1 SQVTM and CDR2 ANQGSEA. The DNA of the CDR3 is TGCAGCGTTGACACTACAGGGTCCTACGAGCAGTACTTC. Protein: CSVDTTGSYEQYF.

The V and J genes are TRBV5-4 and TRBJ1-4; D possibly corresponds to TRBD1 (5 bases). Germline CDR1 is SGHNT and CDR2 is YYREEE (reference sequence). The CDR3 totals 15 residues. V lost 1 base and J 8 bases, leaving 15 bases between the germline ends. The CDR3 nucleotides are TGTGCCAGCAGCTTGCAGGGAGGGATAGAGGAAAAACTGTTTTTT. It is translated as CASSLQGGIEEKLFF.

J is TRBJ2-1 and V is TRBV5-4; 9 positions agree with TRBD1. CDR1 and CDR2 (germline): SGHNT, YYREEE (reference sequence). CDR3 length: 15 residues. The V and J ends lost 3 bases and 3 bases, in that order; junction bases with no gene match: 4. In DNA, the CDR3 is TGTGCCAGCAGCTCCAGACAGGGGGGCTACAATGAGCAGTTCTTC. This translates into CASSSRQGGYNEQFF.

The chain carries TRBV27 and TRBJ2-7; 8 bases are a match to TRBD2. Trimming cost V 8 bases and J 8 bases; bases outside gene matches: 11. There are 13 residues in the CDR3. The germline V gene encodes CDR1 MNHEY and CDR2 SMNVEV (reference sequence). The chain's CDR3 is CASSIAGTTKQYF. In nucleotides, the CDR3 is TGTGCCAGCTCGATAGCGGGGACGACCAAGCAGTACTTC.

The chain recombines TRBV12-5 with TRBJ2-3; TRBD1 aligns across 7 bases. The germline V gene has CDR1 LGHNT and CDR2 FRNRAP. J lost 6 bases, V lost 1 base, and 1 base had no gene match. The CDR3 runs 13 residues. As DNA, the CDR3 is TGTGCTAGTGGTTTGGCGACAGGGGATACGCAGTATTTT. Residues: CASGLATGDTQYF.

The rearrangement joins TRBV5-6 to TRBJ2-5, with 8 bases aligning to TRBD1. Germline V gene sequence: CDR1 SGHDT, CDR2 YYEEEE. The CDR3 is 14 residues long. Unmatched junction bases numbered 7, after V lost 4 bases and J lost 5 bases. The CDR3 nucleotides read TGTGCCAGCAGCCTATGGGCAGGGGGCGAGACCCAGTACTTC. Its protein is CASSLWAGGETQYF.

The chain is built from TRBV18 and TRBJ2-1; 10 nucleotides align to TRBD1. J lost 8 bases, V lost 3 bases, and 10 bases had no gene match. CDR3 length: 16 amino acids. Germline CDR1 KGHSH, CDR2 LQKENI. CDR3 DNA sequence: TGTGCCAGCTCACCGACTCCGGGACAGGGGAGGGATGAGCAGTTCTTC. This translates into CASSPTPGQGRDEQFF.

The rearrangement uses TRBV29-1 and TRBJ2-5; 11 bases are a match to TRBD2. Germline trimming cut 3 bases from V and 5 bases from J; bases unmatched to any gene: 5. Per the germline V gene, CDR1 is SQVTM and CDR2 is ANQGSEA. The CDR3 runs to 14 residues. In DNA, the CDR3 is TGCAGCGTTGAGCCAACTAGCGGGGGCGAGACCCAGTACTTC. This encodes CSVEPTSGGETQYF.

V and J are TRBV14 and TRBJ2-3; TRBD2 agrees at 8 bases. Germline V CDR1 and CDR2: SGHDN, FVKESK. V trimming: 2 bases; J trimming: 11 bases; junction bases outside the gene matches: 3. The CDR3 length is 12 residues. CDR3 residues: CASSQPGLEQYF. The CDR3 nucleotides read TGTGCCAGCAGCCAACCGGGACTAGAGCAGTATTTT.

The rearrangement uses TRBV6-1 and TRBJ1-5, with 8 bases aligning to TRBD1. Trimming cost V 7 bases and J 1 base; bases outside gene matches: 6. Germline lookup yields CDR1 MNHNS and CDR2 SASEGT. This CDR3 has 15 residues. CDR3 loop: CASTRGPLSNQPQHF. Here the CDR3 DNA reads TGTGCCAGCACCAGGGGGCCTTTAAGCAATCAGCCCCAGCATTTT.

This sequence joins TRBV9 and TRBJ2-3, with 9 bases aligning to TRBD2. This CDR3 comprises 19 residues. CDR1 is SGDLS, CDR2 YYNGEE, per germline. V lost 4 bases, J lost 4 bases, and 19 bases stayed unmatched. The CDR3 DNA follows: TGTGCCAGCAGCCCCGGGTGGGAAGCGGGGGGTATCAGGGCAGATACGCAGTATTTT. This translates into CASSPGWEAGGIRADTQYF.

This clone occurred a few times. The rearrangement links TRBV19 to TRBJ1-3, with D tentatively TRBD1 (5 bases). The CDR3 runs 14 residues. Germline assignment: CDR1 LNHDA and CDR2 SQIVND (reference sequence). With 6 bases removed from V and 4 bases from J, the gap between germline ends came to 13 bases. The CDR3 region has the DNA TGTGCCAGTAGCCAGTCACAGGCCGGAAACACCATATATTTT. This gives the protein CASSQSQAGNTIYF.

The J gene is TRBJ2-7, the V gene TRBV20-1; 10 positions agree with TRBD1. With V trimmed by 5 bases and J by 6 bases, 1 base remained unmatched. The CDR3 covers 11 residues. Germline CDR1 is DFQATT and CDR2 is SNEGSKA (reference sequence). The CDR3 protein is CSAGTGAEQYF. The CDR3, as DNA: TGCAGTGCTGGGACAGGGGCCGAGCAGTACTTC.

The chain combines TRBV7-3 with TRBJ2-2, with 11 bases that match TRBD2. Germline V lookup: CDR1 SGHTA, CDR2 FQGTGA. The CDR3 is 18 amino acids. V dropped 5 bases and J dropped 4; count of bases not matched to a gene: 12. CDR3 loop: CASSPSPLAGGPTGELFF. CDR3 coding DNA: TGTGCCAGCAGCCCAAGCCCCTTAGCGGGGGGGCCCACCGGGGAGCTGTTTTTT.

The chain links TRBV28 to TRBJ1-1; TRBD1 aligns across 9 bases. After removal of 6 bases from V and 5 bases from J, the junction contained 7 bases not matched to a gene. Germline-derived CDR1 and CDR2 are MDHEN and SYDVKM. The CDR3 covers 14 residues. The CDR3 protein is CASRSQGAGTEAFF. DNA of the CDR3: TGTGCCAGCAGGTCACAGGGGGCCGGGACTGAAGCTTTCTTT.

The chain carries TRBV15 and TRBJ2-7; TRBD2 might be the D (6 bases). In germline, CDR1 is LNHNV, CDR2 YYDKDF (reference sequence). This CDR3 region has 16 residues. Trimming shortened V by 1 base and J by 4 bases, and 17 bases separated the two germline ends. This chain's CDR3 is CATSRARRGLGYEQYF. The CDR3 DNA sequence: TGTGCCACCAGCAGAGCTCGGCGGGGCTTAGGGTACGAGCAGTACTTC.

The chain uses TRBV5-5 and TRBJ2-7; 7 positions match TRBD1. The CDR3 runs to 14 residues. The J segment lost 3 bases and the V segment lost 0 bases, leaving 3 bases of the junction unmatched. Germline V gene data show CDR1 as SGHKS and CDR2 as YYEKEE (reference sequence). CDR3 bases: TGTGCCAGCAGCTTGGCCACAGGGGACTACGAGCAGTACTTC. It is translated as CASSLATGDYEQYF.

V is TRBV28 and J is TRBJ2-6; TRBD1 is a possible D gene (6 bases). The V end lost 4 bases, the J end lost 0 bases, and 16 bases lay between the germline ends. Germline CDR1 is MDHEN and CDR2 is SYDVKM. The CDR3 runs to 18 residues. The chain's CDR3 is CASSSSLGQSSGANVLTF. In nucleotides, the CDR3 is TGTGCCAGCAGTTCCTCTTTAGGACAGAGCTCTGGGGCCAACGTCCTGACTTTC.

The J gene is TRBJ1-2, the V gene TRBV6-1; D is ambiguous. The V gene's germline CDR1 is MNHNS and CDR2 SASEGT. The CDR3 sequence is 14 residues long. CDR3 amino acids: CGLLPAPTNYGYTF. The CDR3 DNA reads as TGTGGACTCCTGCCGGCCCCAACTAACTATGGCTACACCTTC.

This chain joins TRBV5-4 and TRBJ2-7; weak D call: TRBD2 (5 bases). Per the germline V gene, CDR1 is SGHNT and CDR2 is YYREEE (reference sequence). CDR3 size: 12 residues. Trimming stripped 0 bases from V and 5 bases from J, with 6 bases between. DNA for the CDR3: TGTGCCAGCAGCTTGGGGAGGAACGAGCAGTACTTC. Translated, it gives CASSLGRNEQYF.

The chain combines TRBV7-3 with TRBJ2-2; 9 bases match TRBD1. With 5 bases clipped from V and 7 bases from J, the junction kept 8 bases outside the gene matches. Germline V gene sequence: CDR1 SGHTA, CDR2 FQGTGA. CDR3 length equals 15 residues. The CDR3 protein is CASSPGQGFVGELFF. The CDR3 DNA is TGTGCCAGCAGCCCCGGACAGGGGTTCGTCGGGGAGCTGTTTTTT.